The 29 T cell receptor beta chains presented below share a single source sample, sequenced in a study of post-analysis software for immune sequencing data. For these TCRs, the target antigens are not known. Unique molecular identifiers were carried by the TCR beta cDNA libraries. TCRdb called the PCR reads again in MiXCR, with one record for every CDR3 protein. Of under 650,000 distinct CDR3 sequences in the sample, about 40% are singletons; the top ten hold about 1.8%. Study findings and constraints: Patients used about 5 TRBV segments, including TRBV5-6, TRBV5-1 and TRBV20-1, more often than controls.

The specimen sequenced was blood. The receptors originated from a girl aged 10-17 years with multiple sclerosis.

The sample holds a few counts of this clonotype. The chain carries TRBV5-6 and TRBJ2-5, with D maybe TRBD2 (5 bases). The CDR3 spans 14 residues. Trimming left V 2 bases short and J 2 bases short, with 10 bases between. From germline, CDR1 is SGHDT and CDR2 YYEEEE. DNA of the CDR3: TGTGCCAGCAGCTTTCCCCGGGGACAAGAGACCCAGTACTTC. The encoded protein is CASSFPRGQETQYF.

The chain uses TRBV20-1 and TRBJ1-6, with 8 bases matching TRBD1. With V trimmed by 1 base and J by 10 bases, 12 bases remained unmatched. From germline, CDR1 is DFQATT and CDR2 SNEGSKA (reference sequence). The CDR3 sequence is 16 residues long. The CDR3 sequence is CSARARTGPTRSPLHF. DNA of the CDR3: TGCAGTGCTAGAGCTCGGACAGGGCCGACGAGGTCACCCCTCCACTTT.

V usage is TRBV5-1 and J usage is TRBJ1-2; no definite D call. Germline V lookup: CDR1 SGHRS, CDR2 YFSETQ. The V gene lost 4 bases and the J gene lost 8 bases, with 15 bases spanning the gap. CDR3 length: 13 residues. As DNA, the CDR3 is TGCGCCAGCAGCCCCTATTCCTTGGAGGGCTACACCTTC. Its translation is CASSPYSLEGYTF.

This clonotype appeared a single time. The junction does not match germline at one end; this may be a read error. The chain uses TRBV20-1 and TRBJ1-2; D is uncertain. CDR3 length: 15 residues. Germline CDR1 is DFQATT and CDR2 is SNEGSKA (reference sequence). CDR3 DNA: TGCAGTGCCCCAGGCTCAGTTGGGTCTAACTATGGCCACACCTTC. It codes for CSAPGSVGSNYGHTF.

The chain uses TRBV20-1 and TRBJ2-1; 9 positions agree with TRBD2. This CDR3 contains 14 residues. J was trimmed by 10 bases and V by 3 bases; bases with no gene match: 10. CDR1 DFQATT and CDR2 SNEGSKA come from the germline V gene (reference sequence). The CDR3 DNA reads as TGCAGTGCTAGGATTTCGGGACTAGCTCCAGAGCAGTTCTTC. Amino acid sequence: CSARISGLAPEQFF.

This clonotype showed up just a few times. The chain is built from TRBV15 and TRBJ2-4; no clear D. Near its end, the DNA agrees better with TRBJ2-7, so the J call may be wrong. Germline loops: CDR1 LNHNV, CDR2 YYDKDF (reference sequence). The CDR3 has 13 residues. The CDR3 protein is CATSRQGTYEQYF. The CDR3 bases are TGTGCCACCAGCAGACAAGGAACCTACGAGCAGTACTTC.

This chain joins TRBV6-6 and TRBJ2-7, with D possibly TRBD1 on 6 matching bases. This CDR3 is built from 15 residues. V lost 6 bases, J lost 4 bases, and 19 bases lay in between. CDR1 is MNHNY, CDR2 SVGAGI, per germline (reference sequence). The CDR3, as DNA: TGTGCCAGCAGCGCCGATGGGGCAGGGGATTACGAGCAGTACTTC. Amino acids: CASSADGAGDYEQYF.

The chain uses TRBV9 and TRBJ2-1; TRBD2 aligns across 8 bases. The length of the CDR3 is 16 residues. V lost 0 bases, J lost 5 bases, and 7 bases stayed unmatched. Germline V gene data show CDR1 as SGDLS and CDR2 as YYNGEE. This CDR3 is CASSVALAGIDNEQFF. CDR3 DNA: TGTGCCAGCAGCGTAGCTCTAGCGGGTATAGACAATGAGCAGTTCTTC.

This chain connects TRBV20-1 to TRBJ2-5; 8 nucleotides align to TRBD1. This CDR3 is 14 amino acids long. The V and J ends lost 6 bases and 2 bases, in that order; junction bases with no gene match: 8. Germline CDR1 DFQATT, CDR2 SNEGSKA (reference sequence). CDR3 sequence: CSAPKTGGQETQYF. The CDR3 DNA follows: TGCAGTGCCCCGAAAACAGGGGGTCAAGAGACCCAGTACTTC.

V usage is TRBV20-1 and J usage is TRBJ2-7; tentative D call: TRBD2 (6 bases). Trimming removed 1 base from V and 2 bases from J, with 15 bases in between. CDR1 and CDR2 from the germline V gene are DFQATT and SNEGSKA (reference sequence). The CDR3 runs 15 residues. This chain's CDR3 is CSARGRDPGAYEQYF. In DNA form, the CDR3 reads TGCAGTGCTAGAGGCCGGGACCCGGGGGCCTACGAGCAGTACTTC.

This clonotype was counted only a few times. Compared with germline, one end of the junction differs, possibly owing to a read error. The chain employs TRBV29-1 and TRBJ2-3; D may correspond to TRBD1 or TRBD2 (5 bases each). CDR3 length: 14 residues. CDR1 SQVTM and CDR2 ANQGSEA come from the germline V gene. The CDR3 coding sequence is TGCAGCGTTGAAGCGACCGGGGCTGTGGATACGCGGTATTTT. It is translated as CSVEATGAVDTRYF.

This clonotype was detected only a few times. V usage is TRBV5-1 and J usage is TRBJ2-4, with a tentative D call TRBD2 (5 bases). The assigned J gene may be wrong: the sequence end matches TRBJ2-5 better. The CDR3 length is 15 residues. The germline gives CDR1 SGHRS, CDR2 YFSETQ. CDR3 in DNA: TGCGCCAGCAGCTACGCCCGAGGGATCCAAGAGACCCAGTACTTC. Protein sequence: CASSYARGIQETQYF.

This clonotype was detected only a few times. The V and J genes are TRBV7-9 and TRBJ2-7; D not resolved. Germline CDR1 is SEHNR and CDR2 is FQNEAQ (reference sequence). The CDR3 covers 14 residues. V was trimmed by 0 bases and J by 2 bases, leaving 8 bases between them. The CDR3 protein is CASSLATATYEQYF. CDR3 nucleotide sequence: TGTGCCAGCAGCTTAGCCACAGCAACCTACGAGCAGTACTTC.

This sequence joins TRBV7-9 and TRBJ2-5; maybe TRBD2 (5 bases). The CDR3 totals 17 residues. From germline, CDR1 is SEHNR and CDR2 FQNEAQ (reference sequence). Trimming shortened V by 0 bases and J by 2 bases, and 16 bases separated the two germline ends. The CDR3 loop is CASSLAQRLGEQETQYF. The CDR3 DNA reads as TGTGCCAGCAGCTTAGCGCAGCGACTGGGAGAACAAGAGACCCAGTACTTC.

This clonotype turned up a few times. The chain recombines TRBV12-3 or TRBV12-4 with TRBJ1-2, with TRBD1 matching 8 bases. Losses at the gene ends were 8 bases for V and 3 bases for J; bases not matched to a gene: 5. The CDR3 runs 13 residues. CDR3 residues: CASATGEDYGYTF. The CDR3 nucleotides are TGTGCCAGCGCGACAGGGGAAGACTATGGCTACACCTTC.

The J gene is TRBJ2-1, the V gene TRBV29-1, with D perhaps TRBD1 or TRBD2 (7 bases each). V shed 4 bases and J shed 3 bases, with 13 bases lying between them. In germline, CDR1 is SQVTM, CDR2 ANQGSEA. The CDR3 extends over 14 amino acids. The CDR3 here is CSVGQGGGYNEQFF. The CDR3 nucleotides are TGCAGCGTTGGACAGGGAGGGGGCTACAATGAGCAGTTCTTC.

The CDR3, as DNA: TGTGCCAGCAGCATAGAAGCTGAAGCTTTCTTT. Its translation: CASSIEAEAFF. This chain links TRBV13 with TRBJ1-1; D is undetermined. Trimming pared 5 bases from V and 6 bases from J, leaving 7 bases between. This CDR3 region has 11 residues. The germline gives CDR1 PRHDT, CDR2 FYEKMQ (reference sequence).

This chain joins TRBV5-1 and TRBJ2-3; TRBD1 or TRBD2 may be the D gene (6 bases each). V lost 4 bases, J lost 5 bases, and 14 bases lay in between. This CDR3 has 14 amino acids. Germline-derived CDR1 and CDR2 are SGHRS and YFSETQ. The CDR3 protein is CASSRKGGGDTQYF. The CDR3 nucleotides read TGCGCCAGCAGCCGTAAGGGGGGAGGAGATACGCAGTATTTT. Full variable domain (remainder filled in from reference TRBV5-1 and TRBJ2-3): KAGVTQTPRYLIKTRGQQVTLSCSPISGHRSVSWYQQTPGQGLQFLFEYFSETQRNKGNFPGRFSGRQFSNSRSEMNVSTLELGDSALYLCASSRKGGGDTQYFGPGTRLTVL.

V gene TRBV6-1 combines with J gene TRBJ1-5; 7 bases align to TRBD1. V lost 3 bases to trimming and J lost 0 bases; unmatched junction nucleotides: 11. Germline lookup yields CDR1 MNHNS and CDR2 SASEGT. The CDR3 loop spans 18 amino acids. In nucleotides, the CDR3 is TGTGCCAGCAGTGAGAGACAGGGAAACCTGTATAGCAATCAGCCCCAGCATTTT. Its translation is CASSERQGNLYSNQPQHF.

This clonotype came up many times. V usage is TRBV5-1 and J usage is TRBJ2-3; tentatively, D is TRBD2 (6 bases). Trimming left V 3 bases short and J 2 bases short, with 19 bases between. CDR1 is SGHRS, CDR2 YFSETQ, per germline. The CDR3 has 17 amino acids. The CDR3, as DNA: TGCGCCAGCAGCTCTACTGTGCCGGGACTCCACACAGATACGCAGTATTTT. This gives the protein CASSSTVPGLHTDTQYF.

There are a few counts of this clonotype. The gene calls are TRBV24-1 and TRBJ2-2, with 8 bases lining up with TRBD1. The CDR3 is 16 residues long. Germline CDR1 KGHDR, CDR2 SFDVKD. Losses at the gene ends were 4 bases for V and 3 bases for J; bases not matched to a gene: 6. The CDR3 DNA reads TGTGCCACCAGTGACCTGGACAGGGCAGACACCGGGGAGCTGTTTTTT. It translates to CATSDLDRADTGELFF.

This clonotype has only a few counts. The chain joins TRBV20-1 to TRBJ2-7, with 11 bases that match TRBD2. This CDR3 is built from 14 residues. J gave up 6 bases and V 6 bases, and 10 bases lay outside the gene matches. CDR1 DFQATT and CDR2 SNEGSKA come from the germline V gene (reference sequence). The CDR3 is CSASPTSGGSEQYF. Written as DNA, the CDR3 is TGCAGTGCCAGCCCCACTAGCGGGGGTAGCGAGCAGTACTTC.

This clonotype was detected a few times. The gene calls are TRBV20-1 and TRBJ2-3; 11 positions match TRBD2. Germline-derived CDR1 and CDR2 are DFQATT and SNEGSKA (reference sequence). CDR3 length equals 14 residues. The V segment lost 5 bases and the J segment 2 bases; nucleotides outside the gene matches: 3. The CDR3 DNA sequence: TGCAGTGCTCCGACTAGCGGGGACACAGATACGCAGTATTTT. This gives the protein CSAPTSGDTDTQYF.

The chain couples TRBV10-3 to TRBJ2-4, with TRBD2 matching 11 bases. V lost 4 bases, J lost 8 bases, and 10 bases stayed unmatched. This CDR3 region has 16 residues. Germline CDR1 and CDR2: ENHRY and SYGVKD. The DNA of the CDR3 is TGTGCCATCAGTGCCACTAGCGGGGGTGTCACAGACATTCAGTACTTC. Amino acids: CAISATSGGVTDIQYF.

This clonotype turned up a few times. The gene calls are TRBV20-1 and TRBJ2-1; D is unclear. Trimming left V 3 bases short and J 3 bases short, with 6 bases between. CDR1 DFQATT and CDR2 SNEGSKA come from the germline V gene (reference sequence). The CDR3 sequence is 12 residues long. CDR3 residues: CSASQNYNEQFF. As DNA, the CDR3 is TGCAGTGCTAGCCAGAACTACAATGAGCAGTTCTTC.

The rearrangement joins TRBV6-5 to TRBJ2-7, with 9 positions matching TRBD1. V lost 6 bases to trimming and J lost 1 base; unmatched junction nucleotides: 7. Germline CDR1 reads MNHEY; CDR2 reads SVGAGI. CDR3 length: 15 amino acids. CDR3 DNA sequence: TGTGCCAGCAGCCGGGACAGGGCCTCTTCCTACGAGCAGTACTTC. Protein: CASSRDRASSYEQYF.

The CDR3 spells CASSEAWGMNTEAFF. CDR3 DNA: TGTGCCAGCAGTGAAGCATGGGGGATGAACACTGAAGCTTTCTTT. The chain uses TRBV6-1 and TRBJ1-1, with D tentatively TRBD1 (5 bases). V was trimmed by 0 bases and J by 0 bases, leaving 8 bases between them. This CDR3 region has 15 residues. Germline V gene data show CDR1 as MNHNS and CDR2 as SASEGT.

The gene calls are TRBV11-2 and TRBJ2-1; unclear D gene. Germline loops: CDR1 SGHAT, CDR2 FQNNGV. With 3 bases removed from V and 8 bases from J, the gap between germline ends came to 14 bases. CDR3 size: 14 residues. The CDR3: CASSFGQTRDEQFF. Written as DNA, the CDR3 is TGTGCCAGCAGCTTTGGCCAAACTCGGGATGAGCAGTTCTTC.

The chain has TRBV12-3 or TRBV12-4 and TRBJ2-7; 10 nucleotides align to TRBD1. Germline trimming cut 6 bases from V and 5 bases from J; bases unmatched to any gene: 7. The CDR3 is made up of 14 amino acids. CDR3 sequence: CASSSRQGANEQYF. The CDR3 nucleotides are TGTGCCAGCAGCTCCCGACAGGGGGCTAACGAGCAGTACTTC.